Below, 10 T cell receptor beta chains from the same sample are listed, as sequenced in a study of circulating tumor DNA in untreated peripheral T-cell lymphoma. The table came from immunoSEQ multiplex PCR; TCRdb's copy has only in-frame clones and leaves some out. Among 2,500 to 3,500 clones listed, 60% to 65% were seen once. The sequenced material came from tumor tissue. These receptors came from a human donor with peripheral T-cell lymphoma.

The V call is TRBV2, the J call TRBJ1-2; 12 bases align to TRBD1. The length of the CDR3 is 16 residues. The V and J ends lost 0 bases and 8 bases, in that order; junction bases with no gene match: 7. The germline CDR1 and CDR2 sequences are SNHLY and FYNNEI. DNA for the CDR3: TGTGCCAGCAGTGAAGCCGAGGGACAGGGGGCGACGGGCTACACCTTC. This codes for CASSEAEGQGATGYTF.

The V call is TRBV1, the J call TRBJ1-6; the table assigns TRBD1, which was not confirmed against the DNA. TRBV1 has pseudogene status. CDR3 length: 16 residues. The CDR3: CASSQETGDSNSPLHF. CDR3 DNA: TGCGCCAGCAGCCAAGAGACAGGGGACTCTAATTCACCCCTCCACTTT.

The chain employs TRBV18 and TRBJ2-1, with TRBD1 as a possible D gene (6 bases). This CDR3 is built from 17 residues. Looked up from germline, CDR1 is KGHSH and CDR2 is LQKENI. The V end lost 0 bases, the J end lost 5 bases, and 17 bases lay between the germline ends. The DNA of the CDR3 is TGTGCCAGCTCACCACCGGGTGCGCAGTCAGGGGACAATGAGCAGTTCTTC. As protein: CASSPPGAQSGDNEQFF.

This chain connects TRBV19 to TRBJ1-1; the D gene is possibly TRBD1 (5 bases). Trimming removed 6 bases from V and 3 bases from J, with 11 bases in between. The CDR3 sequence is 13 residues long. Per germline, CDR1 LNHDA and CDR2 SQIVND (reference sequence). This CDR3 is CASSLDTDTEAFF. The CDR3 DNA reads as TGTGCCAGTAGCTTGGACACTGACACTGAAGCTTTCTTT.

By proportion, this clone is medium-sized (0.01 to 0.1%). The rearrangement links TRBV6-8 to TRBJ2-5; the D gene is possibly TRBD2 (6 bases). The germline V gene has CDR1 MNHGY and CDR2 SAAAGT. V lost 6 bases, J lost 2 bases, and 16 bases lay in between. This CDR3 has 15 residues. CDR3 nucleotides: TGTGCCAGCAGCCCGACGGGACTGATTCAAGAGACCCAGTACTTC. Residues: CASSPTGLIQETQYF.

This clone has only one observation. This rearrangement joins TRBV1 to TRBJ2-3; the table's D call, TRBD2, has no DNA check behind it. TRBV1 represents a pseudogene. The CDR3 contains 15 residues. CDR3 nucleotide sequence: TGCGCCAGCAGCCAAGATCGGGGGGACACAGATACGCAGTATTTT. This codes for CASSQDRGDTDTQYF.

The chain couples TRBV19 to TRBJ1-4; a weak D match, TRBD1 (5 bases). Germline V gene lookup returns CDR1 LNHDA and CDR2 SQIVND (reference sequence). The CDR3 extends over 12 amino acids. V lost 3 bases to trimming and J lost 6 bases, with 5 bases between them. This chain's CDR3 is CASSMGDEKLFF. CDR3 in DNA: TGTGCCAGTAGTATGGGGGATGAAAAACTGTTTTTT. Using reference TRBV19 and TRBJ1-4 for the parts outside the CDR3, the full variable domain is DGGITQSPKYLFRKEGQNVTLSCEQNLNHDAMYWYRQDPGQGLRLIYYSQIVNDFQKGDIAEGYSVSREKKESFPLTVTSAQKNPTAFYLCASSMGDEKLFFGSGTQLSVL.

In its sample, this clone is medium-sized (0.01 to 0.1%). V usage is TRBV19 and J usage is TRBJ1-1, with 7 positions matching TRBD1. CDR3 length: 15 amino acids. Germline assignment: CDR1 LNHDA and CDR2 SQIVND (reference sequence). With 5 bases clipped from V and 2 bases from J, the junction kept 8 bases outside the gene matches. The CDR3 protein is CASSPEGGRNTEAFF. CDR3 nucleotide sequence: TGTGCCAGTAGTCCAGAAGGGGGCCGTAACACTGAAGCTTTCTTT.

This chain uses TRBV6-8 with TRBJ1-1; TRBD1 matches at 8 bases. The CDR3 has 14 amino acids. Germline CDR1 and CDR2: MNHGY and SAAAGT. V lost 6 bases to trimming and J lost 9 bases; unmatched junction nucleotides: 12. In DNA form, the CDR3 reads TGTGCCAGCAGGGTACCCGGGACAGGTAGAAAAGCTTTCTTT. Translating it yields CASRVPGTGRKAFF.

This clone was observed a single time. The rearrangement joins TRBV19 to TRBJ2-1; 10 bases map to TRBD2. Germline V gene sequence: CDR1 LNHDA, CDR2 SQIVND (reference sequence). Unmatched junction bases numbered 8, after V lost 2 bases and J lost 7 bases. The length of the CDR3 is 16 residues. Here the CDR3 DNA reads TGTGCCAGTAGTATACTAGCGGGGGAGCTGGGGAATGAGCAGTTCTTC. Amino acid sequence: CASSILAGELGNEQFF.